This is a list of T cell receptor beta chains from one sample in a study of cytomegalovirus exposure and HLA in healthy donors. The protocol was immunoSEQ multiplex PCR, while the TCRdb copy is restricted to in-frame clones and leaves out a portion. In the table there are under 130,000 clones, over 65% of which are singletons. The specimen was PBMCs. The receptors stem from a female donor in good health and CMV-seropositive. Each CDR3 is given with its conserved first and last residue. Fields, in order: V gene, D gene, CDR3 length, J gene, CDR3 protein. The D gene is left open where the match is weak.

TRBV2	TRBD1	13	TRBJ1-2	CASSRDRAYGYTF
TRBV5-5	TRBD2	14	TRBJ2-7	CASSFTAGGGEQYF
TRBV30	NA	15	TRBJ2-7	CAWSAHTDWDSKQYF
TRBV28	TRBD1	15	TRBJ2-7	CASSPGQGVGYEQYF
TRBV23-1	TRBD1	16	TRBJ2-1	CASSQSTGRNYNEQFF
TRBV19	TRBD1	15	TRBJ1-1	CASSLQTGGNTEAFF
TRBV27	TRBD1	15	TRBJ2-3	CASSQRDRGADTQYF
TRBV30	NA	17	TRBJ2-4	CAWSVSFGVLAKNIQYF
TRBV7-2	NA	14	TRBJ2-5	CASSPARVRETQYF
TRBV11-2	TRBD2	17	TRBJ2-2	CASSLVVSGSSTGELFF
TRBV5-1	TRBD2	14	TRBJ2-7	CASSLGSGRGEQYF
TRBV2	TRBD2	16	TRBJ2-3	CASSRLLAASTDTQYF
TRBV7-8	NA	15	TRBJ1-2	CASSSYRKSNYGYTF
TRBV5-1	TRBD1	15	TRBJ1-1	CASSSRQGRNTEAFF
TRBV5-8	TRBD1	13	TRBJ2-7	CASSLDRGQEQYF
TRBV18	NA	15	TRBJ2-3	CASSPAGTALNTQYF
TRBV6-6	NA	15	TRBJ2-4	CASSPRTVAKNIQYF
TRBV25-1	TRBD1	15	TRBJ1-1	CASSEGRQGVTEAFF
TRBV29-1	TRBD2	14	TRBJ2-1	CSVRASGSRYEQFF
TRBV28	NA	12	TRBJ2-3	CASSLVQGTQYF
TRBV18	NA	14	TRBJ2-5	CASSPGTIQETQYF
TRBV18	NA	16	TRBJ2-3	CASSPRSRGYTDTQYF
TRBV5-1	TRBD1	16	TRBJ2-2	CASSNDRGQFTGELFF
TRBV4-1	NA	14	TRBJ2-6	CASSQRTGANVLTF
TRBV27	NA	14	TRBJ1-1	CASSENTAVAEAFF
TRBV9	TRBD2	15	TRBJ2-5	CASSVDPSGRETQYF
TRBV5-5	NA	14	TRBJ2-5	CASSRTGSQETQYF
TRBV7-9	NA	15	TRBJ1-5	CASSLVQGWNQPQHF
TRBV10-3	NA	13	TRBJ1-1	CAPRWGRATEAFF
TRBV5-1	TRBD1	14	TRBJ2-7	CASSLGQAVREQYF
TRBV27	NA	14	TRBJ2-2	CASSSRGNTGELFF
TRBV19	NA	14	TRBJ1-1	CASSKSETRTEAFF
TRBV11-2	TRBD2	15	TRBJ2-5	CASSSIAGGRETQYF
TRBV19	NA	13	TRBJ2-5	CASSNSNQETQYF
TRBV28	NA	12	TRBJ2-7	CASARAGYEQYF
TRBV11-2	NA	13	TRBJ1-2	CASSVGQLDGYTF
TRBV2	NA	13	TRBJ1-1	CASSLQGTTEAFF
TRBV6-6	NA	16	TRBJ1-5	CASSYLGGRIDQPQHF
TRBV29-1	TRBD2	15	TRBJ2-7	CSVEDTSGGPTEQYF
TRBV19	TRBD2	17	TRBJ2-2	CASSIQAGGRHTGELFF
TRBV28	TRBD1	15	TRBJ1-5	CASSQQGGPYQPQHF
TRBV28	TRBD1	16	TRBJ1-5	CASSFPGQGISQPQHF
TRBV11-2	NA	14	TRBJ2-7	CASSTNRASHEQYF